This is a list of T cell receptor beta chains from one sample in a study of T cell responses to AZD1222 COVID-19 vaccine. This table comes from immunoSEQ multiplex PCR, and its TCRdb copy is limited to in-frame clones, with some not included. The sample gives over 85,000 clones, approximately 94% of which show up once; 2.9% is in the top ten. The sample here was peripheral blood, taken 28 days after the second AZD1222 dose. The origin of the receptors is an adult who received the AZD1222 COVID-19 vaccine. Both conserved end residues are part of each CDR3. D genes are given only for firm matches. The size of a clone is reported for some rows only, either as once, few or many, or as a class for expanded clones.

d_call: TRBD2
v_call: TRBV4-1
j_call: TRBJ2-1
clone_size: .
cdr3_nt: TGCGCCAGCAGCTTCCAGACTAGCGGGGATGAGCAGTTCTTC
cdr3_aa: CASSFQTSGDEQFF

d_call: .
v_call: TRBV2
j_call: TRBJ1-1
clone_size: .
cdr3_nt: TGTGCCAGCACCGTCGAGAATAGGGCTTTCTTT
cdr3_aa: CASTVENRAFF

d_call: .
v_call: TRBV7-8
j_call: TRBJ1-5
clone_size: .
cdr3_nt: TGTGCCAGCAGCTTAGACCCAGGACCGGAGCCCCAGCATTTT
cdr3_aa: CASSLDPGPEPQHF

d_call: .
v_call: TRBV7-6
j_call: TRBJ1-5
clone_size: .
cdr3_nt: TGTGCCAGCAGCTTAGAATCTGGGGGGGCTAATCAGCCCCAGCATTTT
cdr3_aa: CASSLESGGANQPQHF

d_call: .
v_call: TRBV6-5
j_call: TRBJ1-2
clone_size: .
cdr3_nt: TGTGCCAGCAGTCACTTACAGGGTAGCTATGGCTACACCTTC
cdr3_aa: CASSHLQGSYGYTF

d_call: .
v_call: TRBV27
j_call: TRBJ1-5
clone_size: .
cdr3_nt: TGTGCCAGCAGTTTATTGGGGGTGGGTCGGCCCCAGCATTTT
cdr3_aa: CASSLLGVGRPQHF

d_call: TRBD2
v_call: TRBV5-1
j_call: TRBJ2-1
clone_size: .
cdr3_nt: TGCGCCAGCAGCCCGGGTACTAGCGGGAGGGGCAATGAGCAGTTCTTC
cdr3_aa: CASSPGTSGRGNEQFF

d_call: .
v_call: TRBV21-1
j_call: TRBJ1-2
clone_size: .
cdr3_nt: TGTGCCAGCAGCAAAATTCCGGGACAGGGGGCGGGTGGCTACACCTTC
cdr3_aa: CASSKIPGQGAGGYTF

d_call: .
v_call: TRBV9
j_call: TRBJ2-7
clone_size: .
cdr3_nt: TGTGCCAGCAGCGTAGGGACGGGAGAGGTCTACGAGCAGTACTTC
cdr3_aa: CASSVGTGEVYEQYF

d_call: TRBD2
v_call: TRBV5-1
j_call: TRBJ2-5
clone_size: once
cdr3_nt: TGCGCCAGCAGCTTGGTCAGCGGGGCCCAAGAGACCCAGTACTTC
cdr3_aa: CASSLVSGAQETQYF

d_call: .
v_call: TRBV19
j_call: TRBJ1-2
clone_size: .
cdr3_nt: TGTGCCAGTAGTATCCCAGGGATTTATGGCTACACCTTC
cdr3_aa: CASSIPGIYGYTF

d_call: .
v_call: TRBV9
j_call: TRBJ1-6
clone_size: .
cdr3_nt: TGTGCCAGCAGCCCGGAGACAGGTTATTCACCCCTCCACTTT
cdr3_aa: CASSPETGYSPLHF

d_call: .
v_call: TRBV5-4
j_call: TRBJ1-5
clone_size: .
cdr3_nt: TGTGCCAGCAGCCCGCAGGGCGGGCGATATAGCAATCAGCCCCAGCATTTT
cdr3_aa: CASSPQGGRYSNQPQHF

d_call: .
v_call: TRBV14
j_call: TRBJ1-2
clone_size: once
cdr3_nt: TGTGCCAGCAGCCCCGGGGAGGACTATGGCTACACCTTC
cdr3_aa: CASSPGEDYGYTF

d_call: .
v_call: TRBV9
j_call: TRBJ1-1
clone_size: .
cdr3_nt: TGTGCCAGCAGCGGAGGTCCCCCAGTCACTGAAGCTTTCTTT
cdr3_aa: CASSGGPPVTEAFF

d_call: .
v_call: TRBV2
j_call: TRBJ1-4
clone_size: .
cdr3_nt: TGTGCCAGCAAGTCGGGAGGTAGTGAAAAACTGTTTTTT
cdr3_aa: CASKSGGSEKLFF

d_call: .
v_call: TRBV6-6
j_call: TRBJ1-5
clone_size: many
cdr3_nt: TGTGCCAGCAGTTACGGGCAGATTAGCAATCAGCCCCAGCATTTT
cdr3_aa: CASSYGQISNQPQHF

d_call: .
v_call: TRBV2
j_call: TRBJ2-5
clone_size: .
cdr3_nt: TGTGCCAGCAGTCCTCCAAGCGGACGCCAAGAGACCCAGTACTTC
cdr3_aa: CASSPPSGRQETQYF

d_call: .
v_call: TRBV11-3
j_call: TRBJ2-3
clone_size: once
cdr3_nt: TGTGCCAGCAGCCTGCACGCAGATACGCAGTATTTT
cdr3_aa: CASSLHADTQYF

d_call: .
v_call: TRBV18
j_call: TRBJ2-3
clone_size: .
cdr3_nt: TGTGCCAGCTCACAGAGCACAGATACGCAGTATTTT
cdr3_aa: CASSQSTDTQYF

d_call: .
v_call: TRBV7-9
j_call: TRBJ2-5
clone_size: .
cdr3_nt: TGTGCCAGCAGCGCTCAAGAGACCCAGTACTTC
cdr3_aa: CASSAQETQYF

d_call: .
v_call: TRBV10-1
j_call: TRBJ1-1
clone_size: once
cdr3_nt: TGCGCCAGCAGTTCAGCAGGGAACACTGAAGCTTTCTTT
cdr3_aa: CASSSAGNTEAFF

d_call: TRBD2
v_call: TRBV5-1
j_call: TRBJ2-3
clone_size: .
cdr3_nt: TGCGCCAGCGCCGCTAGCGGGAATACAGATACGCAGTATTTT
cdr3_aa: CASAASGNTDTQYF

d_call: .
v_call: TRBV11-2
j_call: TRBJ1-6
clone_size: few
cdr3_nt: TGTGCCAGCAGCTTCTCAAGGAGCTCCTATAATTCACCCCTCCACTTT
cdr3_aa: CASSFSRSSYNSPLHF

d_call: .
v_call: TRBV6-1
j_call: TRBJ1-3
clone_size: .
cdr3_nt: TGTGCCAGCAGTGAACCCGTGGGGGCGCTCGGAAACACCATATATTTT
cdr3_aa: CASSEPVGALGNTIYF

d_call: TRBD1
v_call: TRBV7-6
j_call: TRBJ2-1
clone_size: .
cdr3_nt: TGTGCCAGCAGCTCTTCACAGGGGGCGCCCTACAATGAGCAGTTCTTC
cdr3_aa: CASSSSQGAPYNEQFF

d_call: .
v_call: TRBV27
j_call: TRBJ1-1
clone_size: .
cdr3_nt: TGTGCCAGCAGTTTTGGCACTGAAGCTTTCTTT
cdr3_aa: CASSFGTEAFF

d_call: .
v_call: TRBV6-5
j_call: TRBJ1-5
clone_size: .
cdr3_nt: TGTGCCAGCGGACAGAGCAATCAGCCCCAGCATTTT
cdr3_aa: CASGQSNQPQHF

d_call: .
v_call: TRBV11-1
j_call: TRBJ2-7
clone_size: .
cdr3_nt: TGTGCCAGCAGCTTAGGTAGGCCCTACTCCTACGAGCAGTACTTC
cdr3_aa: CASSLGRPYSYEQYF

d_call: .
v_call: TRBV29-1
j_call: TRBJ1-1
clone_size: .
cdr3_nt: TGCAGCGCCCTCGGAGTTAGGGGCACTGAAGCTTTCTTT
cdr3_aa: CSALGVRGTEAFF

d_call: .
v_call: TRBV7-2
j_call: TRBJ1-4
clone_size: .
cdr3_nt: TGTGCCAGCAGCTTAGATCTAGCCAGGGCTAATGAAAAACTGTTTTTT
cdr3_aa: CASSLDLARANEKLFF

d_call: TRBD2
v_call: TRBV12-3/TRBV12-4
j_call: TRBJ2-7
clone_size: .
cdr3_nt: TGTGCCAGCAGAGGGCTAGCGGCCTACGAGCAGTACTTC
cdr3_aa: CASRGLAAYEQYF

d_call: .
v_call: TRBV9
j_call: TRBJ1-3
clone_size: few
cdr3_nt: TGTGCCAGCAGCGTAGAGGGCAGCTCTGGAAACACCATATATTTT
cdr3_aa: CASSVEGSSGNTIYF

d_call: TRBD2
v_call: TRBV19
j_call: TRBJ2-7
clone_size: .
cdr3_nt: TGTGCCAGTAGTACCCTAGCGGGAATCGGCTACGAGCAGTACTTC
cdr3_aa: CASSTLAGIGYEQYF

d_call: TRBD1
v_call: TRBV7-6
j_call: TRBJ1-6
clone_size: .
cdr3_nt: TGTGCCAGCAGCCTGGGACAGGCGGATTCACCCCTCCACTTT
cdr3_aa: CASSLGQADSPLHF

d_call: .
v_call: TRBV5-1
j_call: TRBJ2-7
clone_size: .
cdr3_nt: TGCGCCAGCAGCTTGGGATGGAATATTCGCGAGCAGTACTTC
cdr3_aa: CASSLGWNIREQYF

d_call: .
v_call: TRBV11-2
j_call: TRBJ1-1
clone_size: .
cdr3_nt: TGTGCCAGCAGCTTAGATTCAGGGCCGTACACTGAAGCTTTCTTT
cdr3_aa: CASSLDSGPYTEAFF

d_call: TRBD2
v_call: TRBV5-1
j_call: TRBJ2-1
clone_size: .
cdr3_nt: TGCGCCAGCAGCTTGGAGGGGACTACGACCTACAATGAGCAGTTCTTC
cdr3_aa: CASSLEGTTTYNEQFF

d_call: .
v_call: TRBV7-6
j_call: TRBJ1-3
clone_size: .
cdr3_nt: TGTGCCAGCAGCTTAGCCCCGGGACACGGATCTGGAAACACCATATATTTT
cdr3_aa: CASSLAPGHGSGNTIYF

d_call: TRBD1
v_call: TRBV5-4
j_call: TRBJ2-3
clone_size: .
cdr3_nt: TGTGCCAGCAGCCCCAGTAGGGACAGGGTACGAGATACGCAGTATTTT
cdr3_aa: CASSPSRDRVRDTQYF

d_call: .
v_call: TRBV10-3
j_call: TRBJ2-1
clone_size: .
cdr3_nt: TGTGCCATCAGAGGTCGGGGTGAGCAGTTCTTC
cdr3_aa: CAIRGRGEQFF

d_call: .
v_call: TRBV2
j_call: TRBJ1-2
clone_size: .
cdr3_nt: TGTGCCAGCGGGAAGGACACCTATGGCTACACCTTC
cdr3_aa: CASGKDTYGYTF

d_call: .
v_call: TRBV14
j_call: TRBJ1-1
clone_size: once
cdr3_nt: TGTGCCAGCAGCCATCAGGGTTACACTGAAGCTTTCTTT
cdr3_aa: CASSHQGYTEAFF

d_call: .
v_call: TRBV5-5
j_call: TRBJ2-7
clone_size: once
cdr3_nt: TGTGCCAGCAGCCCCACCTTAGCGAACACCTACGAGCAGTACTTC
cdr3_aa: CASSPTLANTYEQYF

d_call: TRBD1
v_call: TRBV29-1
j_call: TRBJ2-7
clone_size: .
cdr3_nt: TGCAGCGTTGAAGGACAGGGGCCCTACGAGCAGTACTTC
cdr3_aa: CSVEGQGPYEQYF